This T cell receptor beta chain was profiled in a study of immune heterogeneity within non-small cell lung tumors. CDR1 and CDR2 (germline): ENHRY, SYGVKD. The CDR3 has 14 amino acids. V was shortened by 1 base and J by 5 bases, with 10 bases between the two germline ends. The authors used about 600 ng of bulk tumor genomic DNA per sample as template. Widely spaced biopsies, several per primary tumor, were obtained at surgery. Patients underwent curative surgery for untreated, newly diagnosed non-small cell lung cancer. This clonotype has a handful of counts. Multiplex PCR relied on 32 V and 13 J primers to amplify TCR beta CDR3. TCRdb re-called the multiplex PCR reads through MiXCR, storing one row per CDR3 protein. The sample carries about 34,000 distinct CDR3 sequences, 25% to 30% recorded once.

The sequenced material came from lung tumor tissue. The receptor comes from a middle-aged man with non-small cell lung cancer. The chain has TRBV10-3 and TRBJ2-3; D tentatively reads TRBD1 or TRBD2 (6 bases each). The CDR3 DNA reads as TGTGCCATCAGTGAGTGGGGGGCGAAAGATACGCAGTATTTT. Translation: CAISEWGAKDTQYF.